This is a list of T cell receptor beta chains from one sample in a study of blood T cell repertoires in COVID-19. The protocol was immunoSEQ multiplex PCR, while the TCRdb copy is restricted to in-frame clones and leaves out a portion. This table has about 80,000 clones, roughly 85% appearing once. The specimen sequenced was peripheral blood. Receptors originate from a woman between 70 and 85 years old with acute or convalescent COVID-19. Both conserved end residues are trimmed from each CDR3. D genes are given only for firm matches. The size field is filled for only some rows; it gives once, few, many or a size class.

d_call clone_size j_call v_call cdr3_aa
NA NA TRBJ2-2 TRBV5-1 ASSSGLRLQQGFTGELF
NA NA TRBJ1-2 TRBV13 ASSRRDYT
NA NA TRBJ1-1 TRBV2 ASRYISAEAF
TRBD1 NA TRBJ2-7 TRBV9 ASSVGQGFSEQY
TRBD1 NA TRBJ1-6 TRBV6-2/TRBV6-3 ASRPGTGAQNSPLH
NA once TRBJ2-5 TRBV7-3 ASSPIGGHEETQY
TRBD1 once TRBJ1-2 TRBV18 ASSPDRESGYT
TRBD2 NA TRBJ2-4 TRBV3-1/TRBV3-2 ASSQEGGWLAKNIQY
TRBD2 few TRBJ2-2 TRBV10-3 AISEPPGLAGPNTGELF
TRBD2 NA TRBJ2-1 TRBV10-1 ASSEGLAAVDEQF
NA NA TRBJ1-3 TRBV5-6 ASVQGAAGNTIY
TRBD1 few TRBJ2-5 TRBV5-1 ASSPGQGSQETQY
NA NA TRBJ1-4 TRBV5-4 ASSLGKGEVEKLF
NA NA TRBJ2-3 TRBV19 ASSYSVSGGRDTQY
TRBD1 few TRBJ2-2 TRBV7-2 ASSLGQGAGELF
NA NA TRBJ2-4 TRBV15 ATTPSPGPGNIQY
TRBD1 NA TRBJ2-6 TRBV19 ATATGPSYSGANVLT
NA NA TRBJ2-7 TRBV7-2 ASSLAALSYEQY
NA NA TRBJ2-2 TRBV19 ASRLGGSSNTGELF
NA NA TRBJ2-1 TRBV19 ASSISVNEQF
TRBD2 many TRBJ2-1 TRBV11-2 ASSLVPLRQRENEQF
NA few TRBJ1-2 TRBV9 ASSVGSGSNYGYT
TRBD2 NA TRBJ2-7 TRBV19 ASRSLAAFEQY
NA NA TRBJ1-3 TRBV2 ASSEHSRNTIY
TRBD1 NA TRBJ1-6 TRBV6-5 ASSPGTDNSPLH
NA NA TRBJ2-7 TRBV15 ATSGQVSSYEQY
TRBD2 NA TRBJ2-7 TRBV4-2 ASSQKSFSYAGESYEQY
NA many TRBJ2-7 TRBV27 ASSPTAASYEQY
NA few TRBJ1-2 TRBV6-5 ASSYTEQGYGYT
NA NA TRBJ2-2 TRBV4-1 ASSPLASGGELF
TRBD1 NA TRBJ2-5 TRBV3-1/TRBV3-2 ASSQGTGTVETQY
TRBD1 NA TRBJ1-6 TRBV30 AWRFRDRANSPLH
NA NA TRBJ1-5 TRBV28 ASSYQGPSNNQPQH
NA NA TRBJ2-3 TRBV7-2 ASSLIVRADTQY
TRBD1 NA TRBJ1-2 TRBV19 ASRPDRGASGYT
NA NA TRBJ2-1 TRBV19 ASSIRVDSYSEQF
NA NA TRBJ1-1 TRBV27 ASSSLGGGITEAF
NA few TRBJ1-1 TRBV6-5 ASSLPPAEEV
TRBD2 NA TRBJ2-7 TRBV5-4 ASSLEPGRALYEQY
TRBD2 NA TRBJ2-3 TRBV5-1 ASSLVAGGTTDTQY
NA once TRBJ2-3 TRBV4-1 ASSQENVAYTQY
NA NA TRBJ1-5 TRBV29-1 SAATVSGGQPQH
TRBD2 NA TRBJ2-1 TRBV7-3 ASSLTSGTYNEQF
TRBD1 NA TRBJ2-5 TRBV18 ASLPGTGNSETQY
NA once TRBJ1-1 TRBV21-1 ASSKWDRGGGTEAF
TRBD1 NA TRBJ1-1 TRBV18 ASSQRTGDGAEAF
TRBD1 NA TRBJ1-6 TRBV24-1 ATSDFSGGRNSPLH
NA NA TRBJ2-3 TRBV9 ASSVNTAGDTQY
TRBD1 NA TRBJ2-7 TRBV10-3 AISADRGRGYEQY
NA once TRBJ1-1 TRBV5-4 ASSSGVPGPQGTEAF
NA few TRBJ2-7 TRBV5-1 ASSLGADAYEQY
TRBD2 NA TRBJ2-3 TRBV6-6 ASSSTREGTDTQY
TRBD1 NA TRBJ2-7 TRBV2 ASRKGQEYEQY
NA NA TRBJ1-2 TRBV30 AWSVRQVNGYT
TRBD2 NA TRBJ2-7 TRBV27 ASSSEGGARGEQY
NA few TRBJ1-5 TRBV28 ASRDSLNQPQH
NA NA TRBJ2-5 TRBV7-9 ASSVEGPQETQY
TRBD2 NA TRBJ2-3 TRBV3-1/TRBV3-2 ASSHLASGITDTQY